This TCR beta chain was captured in a study of beta chain features in type 1 diabetes. Study-level results: For type 1 diabetes patients, VDJ junctions showed fewer insertions and more deletions. Type 1 diabetes patients showed a moderate but significant shortening of TCRB CDR3s in all four CD4+ subsets. The similarity of naive, central memory and Treg TCRB repertoires appeared greater among patients than among healthy donors.

Points on this clone: Its antigen is unidentified.

Every sorted population was more than 95% pure. This CDR3 is built from 15 residues. Per the germline V gene, CDR1 is MDHEN and CDR2 is SYDVKM. After removal of 1 base from V and 5 bases from J, the junction contained 5 bases not matched to a gene. TCRB transcripts that were expressed got sequenced, as all of the isolated RNA had been reverse transcribed. Assay used: immunoSEQ multiplex PCR; TCRdb lists only in-frame clones, some missing. The sample has hundreds of thousands of clones; about 14% are singletons. V and J are TRBV28 and TRBJ1-2, with 9 bases that match TRBD1. Sequenced: naive CD4+ T cells from blood. This TCR was sampled from a man between 18 and 35 years old with type 1 diabetes. In DNA, the CDR3 is TGTGCCAGCAGTTTATCGGGAGGACAGGGGTATGGCTACACCTTC. This gives the protein CASSLSGGQGYGYTF.